The subject of this entry is one T cell receptor beta chain. This entry comes from a study of cytotoxic CD8 clonotypes in ibrutinib-treated CLL. The germline V gene encodes CDR1 LNHDA and CDR2 SQIVND (reference sequence). V shed 5 bases and J shed 1 base, with 8 bases lying between them. There are 14 residues in the CDR3. The repertoire was sequenced with immunoSEQ multiplex PCR; TCRdb's copy has only in-frame clones and lacks some. The sample records more than 300,000 clones, almost 80% being singletons. The source was PBMCs, collected before ibrutinib treatment. This sequence originates from a human donor with chronic lymphocytic leukemia. V gene TRBV19 combines with J gene TRBJ2-2, with D perhaps assigned TRBD1 or TRBD2 (5 bases each). For the CDR3, the DNA is TGTGCCAGTAGTCAGGGACGGAACACCGGGGAGCTGTTTTTT. This sequence encodes CASSQGRNTGELFF.